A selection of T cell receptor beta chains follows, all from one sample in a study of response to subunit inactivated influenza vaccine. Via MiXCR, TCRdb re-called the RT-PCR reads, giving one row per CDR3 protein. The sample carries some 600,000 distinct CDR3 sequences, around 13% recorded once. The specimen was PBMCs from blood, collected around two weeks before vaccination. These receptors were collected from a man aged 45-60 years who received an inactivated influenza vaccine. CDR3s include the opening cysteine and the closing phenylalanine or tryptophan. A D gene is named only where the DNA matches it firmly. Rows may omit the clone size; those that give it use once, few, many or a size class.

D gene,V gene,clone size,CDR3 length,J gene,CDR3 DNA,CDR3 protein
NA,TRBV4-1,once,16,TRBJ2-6,TGCGCCAGCAGCCAGGGCTCGGGGGTTGGGGCCAACGTCCTGACTTTC,CASSQGSGVGANVLTF
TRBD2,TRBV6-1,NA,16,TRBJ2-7,TGTGCCAGCAGTGAAGACGGCGGGAGTCCTACCTACGAGCAGTACTTC,CASSEDGGSPTYEQYF
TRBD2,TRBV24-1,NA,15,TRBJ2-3,TGTGCCACCGCCCCGCGGGAGGGCCGGGCAGATACGCAGTATTTT,CATAPREGRADTQYF
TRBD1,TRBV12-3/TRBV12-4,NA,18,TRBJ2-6,TGTGCCAGCAGTTTTACCCCTGGGACAGGGCCTGGGGCCAACGTCCTGACTTTC,CASSFTPGTGPGANVLTF
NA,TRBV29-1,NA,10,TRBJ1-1,TGCAGCGTTGTGGTCACTGAAGCTTTCTTT,CSVVVTEAFF
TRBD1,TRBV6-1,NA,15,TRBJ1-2,TGTGCCAGCAGTGAACCCCGACAGGGGAGCTATGGCTACACCTTC,CASSEPRQGSYGYTF
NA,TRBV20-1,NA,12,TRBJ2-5,TGCAGTGCTAACCGGGGATCAGAGACCCAGTACTTC,CSANRGSETQYF
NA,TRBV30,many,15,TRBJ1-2,TGTGCCTGGAGCGGAAACAGGGAACTTGACTATGGCTACACCTTC,CAWSGNRELDYGYTF
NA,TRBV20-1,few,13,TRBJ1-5,TGCAGTGCTAGTCCTGGAGGGGATCAGCCCCAGCATTTT,CSASPGGDQPQHF
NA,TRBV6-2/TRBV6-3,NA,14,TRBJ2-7,TGTGCCAGCAGTTACGCCGGACTGGGGGGCGAGCAGTACTTC,CASSYAGLGGEQYF
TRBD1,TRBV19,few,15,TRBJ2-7,TGTGCCAGTAGTAGTTCTGGGACAGGGACCTACGAGCAGTACTTC,CASSSSGTGTYEQYF
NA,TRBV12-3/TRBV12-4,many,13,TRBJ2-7,TGTGCCAGCAGCCTCGGCCCCGGGGGAGAGCAGTACTTC,CASSLGPGGEQYF
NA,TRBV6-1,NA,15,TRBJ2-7,TGTGCCACGAGGACCGGGACGTATAGCTCCTACGAGCAGTACTTC,CATRTGTYSSYEQYF
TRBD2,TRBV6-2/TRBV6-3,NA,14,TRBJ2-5,TGTGCCAGCAGTGGACGGGAGGGTCGAGGGGCCCAGTACTTC,CASSGREGRGAQYF
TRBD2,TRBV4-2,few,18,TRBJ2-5,TGTGCCAGCAGCCAAGAAGACTATAGCGGGGGGGCCAGAGAGACCCAGTACTTC,CASSQEDYSGGARETQYF
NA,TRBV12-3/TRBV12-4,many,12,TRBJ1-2,TGTGCCAGCAGTTTGAGGAACTATGGCTACACCTTC,CASSLRNYGYTF
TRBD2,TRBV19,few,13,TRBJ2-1,TGTGCCAGTGACTACGGGGGGGCCGCTGAGCAGTTCTTC,CASDYGGAAEQFF
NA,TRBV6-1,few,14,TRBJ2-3,TGTGCCAGCAGTAGGACCAAGAGCACAGATACGCAGTATTTT,CASSRTKSTDTQYF
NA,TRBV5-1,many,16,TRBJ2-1,TGCGCCAGCAGCTTGGGGGTCCAAATCTCCTACAATGAGCAGTTCTTC,CASSLGVQISYNEQFF
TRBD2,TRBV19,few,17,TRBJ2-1,TGTGCCAGTACCCCTCAAAGGGCTAGCGGGAGCTACAATGAGCAGTTCTTC,CASTPQRASGSYNEQFF
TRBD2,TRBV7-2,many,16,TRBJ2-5,TGTGCCAGCAGCTTAACAGCGGGAGCGTCCCAAGAGACCCAGTACTTC,CASSLTAGASQETQYF
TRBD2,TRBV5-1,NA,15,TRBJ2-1,TGCGCCAGCAGCTTGGTTAGCGGGAGTCGTAATGAGCAGTTCTTC,CASSLVSGSRNEQFF
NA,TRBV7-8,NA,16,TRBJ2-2,TGTGCCAGCAGCTATCTAGTAGCGGTGAGGACCGGGGAGCTGTTTTTT,CASSYLVAVRTGELFF
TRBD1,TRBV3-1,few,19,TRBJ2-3,TGTGCCAGCAGCCAATCGTTCTATTCGACAGGGGGCAACACAGATACGCAGTATTTT,CASSQSFYSTGGNTDTQYF
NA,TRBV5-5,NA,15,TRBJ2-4,TGTGCCAGCAGCCCCGGGGCAGTAGCCAAAAACATTCAGTACTTC,CASSPGAVAKNIQYF
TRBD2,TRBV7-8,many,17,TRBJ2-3,TGTGCCAGCAGCTTCCCTCGGGAGGGCCCGGTGACAGATACGCAGTATTTT,CASSFPREGPVTDTQYF
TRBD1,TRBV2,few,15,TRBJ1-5,TGTGCCAGCAGCTATCCGGACAGGGTCAATCAGCCCCAGCATTTT,CASSYPDRVNQPQHF
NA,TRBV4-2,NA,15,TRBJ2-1,TGTGCCAGCAGCCAAGACTCTAGTTTAGACTATGAGCAGTTCTTC,CASSQDSSLDYEQFF
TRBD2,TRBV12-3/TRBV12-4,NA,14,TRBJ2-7,TGTGCCAGCAGTTTGGGGGGGGTGCGAAGCTCGAGGAGCTTC,CASSLGGVRSSRSF
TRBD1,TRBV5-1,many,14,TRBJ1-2,TGCGCCAGCAGCCAATTGTCCGGGACAGAGGGCTACACCTTC,CASSQLSGTEGYTF
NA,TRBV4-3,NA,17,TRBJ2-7,TGCGCCAGCAGCCAAGCGTCTGGGACGGTCCTCTCCTACGAGCAGTACTTC,CASSQASGTVLSYEQYF
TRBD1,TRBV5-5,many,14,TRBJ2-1,TGTGCCAGCAGCTTGGGAGGGGGCGTTGGTGAGCAGTTCTTC,CASSLGGGVGEQFF
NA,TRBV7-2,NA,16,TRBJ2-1,TGTGCCAGCAGCTTAGTTTGGTTGTCGACCGTGAATGAGCAGTTCTTC,CASSLVWLSTVNEQFF
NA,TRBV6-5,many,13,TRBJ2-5,TGTGCCACACGGTACTGGCGCGAAGAGACCCAGTACTTC,CATRYWREETQYF
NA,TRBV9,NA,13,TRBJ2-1,TGTGCCAGCAGCACTGGGACTGCCAATGAGCAGTTCTTC,CASSTGTANEQFF
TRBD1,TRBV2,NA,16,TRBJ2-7,TGTGCCAGCAGGACAAGGCACAGGGGGAGCTCCTACGAGCAGTACTTC,CASRTRHRGSSYEQYF
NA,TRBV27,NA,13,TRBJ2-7,TGTGCCAGCAGGTTGCGAGGGAACTACGAGCAGTACTTC,CASRLRGNYEQYF
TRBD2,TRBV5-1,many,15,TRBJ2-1,TGCGCCAGCAGCGAGGGGACTAGCGATTACAATGAGCAGTTCTTC,CASSEGTSDYNEQFF
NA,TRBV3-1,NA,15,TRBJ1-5,TGTGCCAGCAGCCAAATGCAGGGGAGCAATCAGCCCCAGCATTTT,CASSQMQGSNQPQHF
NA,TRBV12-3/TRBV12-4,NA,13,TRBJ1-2,TGTGCCAGCAGTTTAGGGACTCCCGTCAGCTACACCTTC,CASSLGTPVSYTF
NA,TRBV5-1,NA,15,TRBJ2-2,TGCGCCAGCAGCTTATCCCCCGGAAACACCGGGGAGCTGTTTTTT,CASSLSPGNTGELFF
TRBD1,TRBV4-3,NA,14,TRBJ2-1,TGCGCCAGCAGCCAGACAGGGGCGTACCGTGAGCAGTTCTTC,CASSQTGAYREQFF
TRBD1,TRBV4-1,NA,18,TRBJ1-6,TGCGCCAGCAGCCAGCGAGGGGGTTTCAGGGGGTATAATTCACCCCTCCACTTT,CASSQRGGFRGYNSPLHF
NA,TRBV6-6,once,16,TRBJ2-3,TGTGCCAGCAGTTACCCCGCTCCCGATAGCACAGATACGCAGTATTTT,CASSYPAPDSTDTQYF
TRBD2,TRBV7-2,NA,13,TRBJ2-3,TGTGCGAGCAAGCCACTAGCGGCAGATACGCAGTATTTT,CASKPLAADTQYF
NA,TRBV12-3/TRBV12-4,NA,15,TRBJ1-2,TGTGCCAGCAGTCTCGGGACACAAGGAACTTATGGCTACACCTTC,CASSLGTQGTYGYTF
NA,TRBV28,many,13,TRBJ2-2,TGTGCCAGCCGCCAAACGAACACCGGGGAGCTGTTTTTT,CASRQTNTGELFF
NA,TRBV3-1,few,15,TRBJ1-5,TGTGCCAGCAGTCCGGGCCCGGGGGGCAATCAGCCCCAGCATTTT,CASSPGPGGNQPQHF
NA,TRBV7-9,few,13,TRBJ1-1,TGTGCCAGCAGTCACTTACTCAACACTGAAGCTTTCTTT,CASSHLLNTEAFF